Listed below are T cell receptor beta chains from one sample, sequenced in a study of OX40 agonist ivuxolimab in advanced cancers. Only in-frame clones appear in the TCRdb table, and some are missing; sequencing was by immunoSEQ multiplex PCR. This sample has about 52,000 clones, with 88% found just once. Source: CD4+ or CD8+ T cells sorted from blood, taken in a trial of the OX40 agonist ivuxolimab. All receptors derive from an adult with an advanced solid tumor such as melanoma, head and neck, liver or kidney cancer. The CDR3 runs from the conserved cysteine through the conserved F or W. The D gene is left open where the match is weak. The size entry is marked missing in some rows and otherwise reads once, few, many or a size class.

len	abundance	d_gene	v_gene	j_gene	CDR3nt	CDR3aa
13	few	.	TRBV2	TRBJ1-2	TGTGCCAGCAGTGAAGAGGGAATCTATGGCTACACCTTC	CASSEEGIYGYTF
15	.	.	TRBV6-5	TRBJ2-1	TGTGCCAGCAGCCACCAAGACACAATTGACAATGAGCAGTTCTTC	CASSHQDTIDNEQFF
13	.	.	TRBV9	TRBJ1-5	TGTGCCAGCAGCCCCGGAGGGAGGGAGCCCCAGCATTTT	CASSPGGREPQHF
14	.	.	TRBV10-2	TRBJ2-7	TGCGCCAGCACCGACTTGAGGATTGGGTACGAGCAGTACTTC	CASTDLRIGYEQYF
23	.	.	TRBV9	TRBJ2-5	TGTGCCAGCAGCGTAGAATCTGGTGCGGCAGGGGCCCAAACCCTTCGGTACCAAGAGACCCAGTACTTC	CASSVESGAAGAQTLRYQETQYF
15	.	TRBD1	TRBV5-8	TRBJ2-7	TGTGCCAGCAGCTTGACGGGTGGACAGGGCTACGAGCAGTACTTC	CASSLTGGQGYEQYF
14	.	.	TRBV27	TRBJ2-1	.	CASTPGLHFGEQFF
14	once	.	TRBV29-1	TRBJ1-1	TGCAGCGGCCTGGGGTATCCCAGAGACACTGAAGCTTTCTTT	CSGLGYPRDTEAFF
14	.	.	TRBV19	TRBJ1-2	TGTGCCAGTAGTATGTGGAGGGAAGGCTATGGCTACACCTTC	CASSMWREGYGYTF
15	.	TRBD2	TRBV9	TRBJ2-7	TGTGCCAGCAACCCTAGCGGCTTAGTCTCCTACGAGCAGTACTTC	CASNPSGLVSYEQYF
16	.	TRBD2	TRBV4-1	TRBJ2-1	TGCGCCAGCTTCCCAACTGGCGGGGGGGCGTACAATGAGCAGTTCTTC	CASFPTGGGAYNEQFF
16	.	TRBD2	TRBV27	TRBJ2-3	TGTGCCAGCAGTTTAACTGCTAGCGGGGGCGCCTGGTCGCAGTATTTT	CASSLTASGGAWSQYF
15	.	.	TRBV11-2	TRBJ2-7	TGTGCCAGCAGCCCAGAGACTGCCCCGCTATACGAGCAGTACTTC	CASSPETAPLYEQYF
16	.	.	TRBV4-2	TRBJ1-4	TGTGCCAGCAGCCAGGCCTTGGGGGGGATGGGTGAAAAACTGTTTTTT	CASSQALGGMGEKLFF
16	.	TRBD1	TRBV5-1	TRBJ1-4	TGCGCCAGCAGCTTGGCTCCAGGGGGTTATAATGAAAAACTGTTTTTT	CASSLAPGGYNEKLFF
14	.	TRBD1	TRBV5-1	TRBJ2-3	TGCGCCAGCAGCACGGGACAGGGGCCAGATACGCAGTATTTT	CASSTGQGPDTQYF
16	.	.	TRBV6-5	TRBJ2-3	TGTGCCAGCAGTTACTCGAGCAGGGGAAGCACAGATACGCAGTATTTT	CASSYSSRGSTDTQYF
15	.	.	TRBV5-6	TRBJ1-2	TGTGCCAGCAGCTTGATCCGGGGGCGAGACTATGGCTACACCTTC	CASSLIRGRDYGYTF
16	.	.	TRBV6-6	TRBJ2-2	TGTGCCAGCAGTTACACCCGAGACAGGAAAACCGGGGAGCTGTTTTTT	CASSYTRDRKTGELFF
15	.	.	TRBV27	TRBJ2-1	TGTGCCTCCCATAAGGGGACTCTACCCTACAATGAGCAGTTCTTC	CASHKGTLPYNEQFF
16	.	TRBD1	TRBV5-1	TRBJ2-2	TGCGCCAGCAGCTTTTGGGGACAGGGGGCCTCCGGGGAGCTGTTTTTT	CASSFWGQGASGELFF
15	.	TRBD1	TRBV5-1	TRBJ2-7	TGCGCCAGCAGCTTTGGGACAGGAGACATCTACGAGCAGTACTTC	CASSFGTGDIYEQYF
13	.	.	TRBV2	TRBJ2-2	TGTGCCAGCAGTGGCAAGCCGGACGGGGAGCTGTTTTTT	CASSGKPDGELFF
17	.	TRBD1	TRBV5-5	TRBJ1-4	TGTGCCAGCAGCTTGGATCCAGGGGGCAGTTTAAGGGAAAAACTGTTTTTT	CASSLDPGGSLREKLFF
12	.	.	TRBV5-4	TRBJ2-7	TGTGCCAGCAGCCTAGGGGGAAGCGAGCAGTACTTC	CASSLGGSEQYF
15	.	.	TRBV7-8	TRBJ2-7	TGTGCCAGCAGTCCGTACGCTAATAGCGGATACGAGCAGTACTTC	CASSPYANSGYEQYF
15	.	.	TRBV5-1	TRBJ1-2	TGCGCCAGCAGCACGGATGGGGGCGCTGGCTATGGCTACACCTTC	CASSTDGGAGYGYTF
12	once	.	TRBV5-6	TRBJ1-1	TGTGCCAGCAGCTTGGTAAGCAGCCAAGCTTTCTTT	CASSLVSSQAFF
13	few	.	TRBV9	TRBJ1-1	TGTGCCAGCAGCGTAGAGACGAACACTGAAGCTTTCTTT	CASSVETNTEAFF
16	.	TRBD1	TRBV27	TRBJ1-1	TGTGCCAGTAGCAAACAGGGGGCCATAGCGAACACTGAAGCTTTCTTT	CASSKQGAIANTEAFF
20	.	TRBD2	TRBV11-2	TRBJ2-7	TGTGCCAGCAGCTTAGATGGCCTAGCGGGGGGCACCCATGCCACCTACGAGCAGTACTTC	CASSLDGLAGGTHATYEQYF
12	.	.	TRBV29-1	TRBJ1-2	TGCAGCGTTGAAGATAACGAGGCTGGCTACACCTTC	CSVEDNEAGYTF
14	.	.	TRBV2	TRBJ1-5	TGTGCCAGCAGTGAGGTGGGGAGCAATCAGCCCCAGCATTTT	CASSEVGSNQPQHF
14	.	TRBD2	TRBV29-1	TRBJ2-1	TGCAGCGTTGGAGGCGGGGGGGCCAGTAATGAGCAGTTCTTC	CSVGGGGASNEQFF
17	.	TRBD1	TRBV5-8	TRBJ1-4	TGTGCCAGCAGCGCCGGACAGGAACCTCCAACTAATGAAAAACTGTTTTTT	CASSAGQEPPTNEKLFF
15	.	TRBD1	TRBV4-1	TRBJ1-2	TGCGCCAGCAGCCAAGACTCAGACAGGGACTATGGCTACACCTTC	CASSQDSDRDYGYTF
15	.	.	TRBV27	TRBJ2-7	TGTGCCAGCAGTTCCTCGATTGGTAGCTCCTACGAGCAGTACTTC	CASSSSIGSSYEQYF
18	.	TRBD1	TRBV7-8	TRBJ2-7	TGTGCCAGCAGCTTAAACGCAGATGGGACAGCACATTCCTACGAGCAGTACTTC	CASSLNADGTAHSYEQYF
14	.	.	TRBV6-4	TRBJ2-2	TGTGCCAGCAGTGAGTACGCGACCAGTGGGGAGCTGTTTTTT	CASSEYATSGELFF
18	.	TRBD2	TRBV27	TRBJ2-1	TGTGCCAGCAGTCGACTTTTAGCGGGGGGCCCTTCCTACAATGAGCAGTTCTTC	CASSRLLAGGPSYNEQFF
17	.	TRBD1	TRBV4-1	TRBJ2-7	TGCGCCAGCAGCCAAGTCGTTCAGGACAGGGAATTTTACGAGCAGTACTTC	CASSQVVQDREFYEQYF
12	.	.	TRBV5-6	TRBJ1-1	TGTGCCAGCAGCACGGGGAACACTGAAGCTTTCTTT	CASSTGNTEAFF
13	once	.	TRBV29-1	TRBJ1-2	TGCAGCGTGCAGGGGCCTGCTAACTATGGCTACACCTTC	CSVQGPANYGYTF
17	.	TRBD2	TRBV5-1	TRBJ2-7	TGCGCCAGCAGCCTGGGACTAGCGGGGGAGCACTCCTACGAGCAGTACTTC	CASSLGLAGEHSYEQYF